The 31 T cell receptor beta chains below all came from one sample that was sequenced in a study of T cell responses to AZD1222 COVID-19 vaccine. This table comes from immunoSEQ multiplex PCR, and its TCRdb copy is limited to in-frame clones, with some not included. The table has fewer than 90,000 clones, approximately 90% seen once. The sample in question was peripheral blood, obtained 28 days after the second AZD1222 dose. These receptors originate from an adult who received the AZD1222 COVID-19 vaccine.

This chain joins TRBV12-5 and TRBJ1-4; 10 bases match TRBD1. CDR3 length equals 17 residues. The V segment lost 6 bases and the J segment 1 base; nucleotides outside the gene matches: 8. CDR1 is LGHNT and CDR2 is FRNRAP in the germline V gene. CDR3 sequence: CASGPTGGLGTNEKLFF. The CDR3 DNA reads TGTGCTAGTGGCCCGACAGGGGGCCTGGGAACTAATGAAAAACTGTTTTTT. Looking up the rest from reference TRBV12-5 and TRBJ1-4 gives the full variable domain: DARVTQTPRHKVTEMGQEVTMRCQPILGHNTVFWYRQTMMQGLELLAYFRNRAPLDDSGMPKDRFSAEMPDATLATLKIQPSEPRDSAVYFCASGPTGGLGTNEKLFFGSGTQLSVL.

As regards this clone: Other DNA sequences in the same sample also yield this CDR3. The CDR3, as DNA: TGCGCCAGCAGCCAAGATGGGACAGGGAGGTACGAGCAGTACTTC. This codes for CASSQDGTGRYEQYF. This rearrangement joins TRBV4-1 to TRBJ2-7; 9 nucleotides align to TRBD1. The CDR3 contains 15 residues. CDR1 is MGHRA, CDR2 YSYEKL, per germline. The trim removed 0 bases at V and 4 bases at J, leaving 4 bases unmatched.

The rearrangement links TRBV30 to TRBJ1-6; D is perhaps TRBD1 (6 bases). The CDR3 is made up of 18 amino acids. Germline lookup yields CDR1 GTSNPN and CDR2 SVGIG (reference sequence). The ends were cut back, 0 bases at V and 4 bases at J, with 19 bases in the middle. CDR3 sequence (DNA): TGTGCCTGGAGTGTCCACGAGCCCGCCGGACAGTATAATTCACCCCTCCACTTT. Residues: CAWSVHEPAGQYNSPLHF.

J is TRBJ2-4 and V is TRBV6-2 or TRBV6-3, with 7 bases aligning to TRBD1. The length of the CDR3 is 14 residues. The V gene's germline CDR1 is MNHEY and CDR2 SVGEGT. The V and J ends lost 5 bases and 1 base, in that order; junction bases with no gene match: 2. DNA of the CDR3: TGTGCCAGCAGTAAACAGGGGGCCAAAAACATTCAGTACTTC. Its translation: CASSKQGAKNIQYF.

The CDR3, as DNA: TGTGCCACTCTATTAGGGGGGTCTGGCACTGAAGCTTTCTTT. It translates to CATLLGGSGTEAFF. V and J are TRBV6-5 and TRBJ1-1; D is possibly TRBD1 (6 bases). Trimming pared 10 bases from V and 4 bases from J, leaving 19 bases between. The CDR3 is made up of 14 amino acids. The germline V gene encodes CDR1 MNHEY and CDR2 SVGAGI.

The chain has TRBV5-4 and TRBJ1-3; a weak D match, TRBD1 (6 bases). The CDR3 totals 14 residues. Deletions cut 1 base from V and 4 bases from J, with 9 bases between. Per germline, CDR1 SGHNT and CDR2 YYREEE (reference sequence). The CDR3 loop is CASSLTGSGNTIYF. In DNA form, the CDR3 reads TGTGCCAGCAGCTTGACAGGGAGCGGAAACACCATATATTTT. The entire variable domain, with the rest obtained from reference TRBV5-4 and TRBJ1-3, is as follows: ETGVTQSPTHLIKTRGQQVTLRCSSQSGHNTVSWYQQALGQGPQFIFQYYREEENGRGNFPPRFSGLQFPNYSSELNVNALELDDSALYLCASSLTGSGNTIYFGEGSWLTVV.

The chain has TRBV6-6 and TRBJ2-2, with D perhaps matching TRBD1 or TRBD2 (6 bases each). The CDR3 contains 18 residues. Germline lookup yields CDR1 MNHNY and CDR2 SVGAGI (reference sequence). With 5 bases removed from V and 0 bases from J, the gap between germline ends came to 19 bases. The DNA of the CDR3 is TGTGCCAGCAGTCTCTCCCGACTAGGGGGAGCGAACACCGGGGAGCTGTTTTTT. This encodes CASSLSRLGGANTGELFF.

The chain has TRBV6-1 and TRBJ2-1; 7 nucleotides line up with TRBD2. J was trimmed by 1 base and V by 0 bases; bases with no gene match: 3. The CDR3 covers 16 residues. The germline V gene encodes CDR1 MNHNS and CDR2 SASEGT. In DNA form, the CDR3 reads TGTGCCAGCAGTGAAGCTCGGGGGGTGTCCTACAATGAGCAGTTCTTC. Amino acid sequence: CASSEARGVSYNEQFF.

This clone was picked up a small number of times. V usage is TRBV12-3 or TRBV12-4 and J usage is TRBJ1-4; no clear D gene. The length of the CDR3 is 13 residues. Trimming cost V 6 bases and J 5 bases, with 10 bases left between them. CDR3: CASRRVRNEKLFF. Here the CDR3 DNA reads TGTGCCAGCAGGAGGGTTAGAAATGAAAAACTGTTTTTT.

V gene TRBV10-1 combines with J gene TRBJ2-3; D gene ambiguous. From germline, CDR1 is WNHNN and CDR2 SYGVQD (reference sequence). The V gene lost 4 bases and the J gene lost 4 bases, with 12 bases spanning the gap. This CDR3 spans 14 amino acids. In nucleotides, the CDR3 is TGCGCCAGCAGTGTAATGGAAACACCAGATACGCAGTATTTT. Protein product: CASSVMETPDTQYF.

The chain couples TRBV7-3 to TRBJ1-1, with TRBD1 matching over 9 bases. V gave up 5 bases and J gave up 4 bases; unmatched junction bases: 5. From germline, CDR1 is SGHTA and CDR2 FQGTGA. There are 14 residues in the CDR3. For the CDR3, the DNA is TGTGCCAGCAGCCCGGGACAGGGCCGCACTGAAGCTTTCTTT. Its translation is CASSPGQGRTEAFF.

This chain joins TRBV5-1 and TRBJ2-2; D is unclear. There are 12 residues in the CDR3. The V gene lost 6 bases and the J gene lost 2 bases, with 5 bases spanning the gap. Looked up from germline, CDR1 is SGHRS and CDR2 is YFSETQ. CDR3 in DNA: TGCGCCAGCAAGGACAACACCGGGGAGCTGTTTTTT. Its translation: CASKDNTGELFF.

This clone was found once. The CDR3 reads CASSYPDRTDTQYF. CDR3 sequence (DNA): TGTGCCAGCAGTTATCCGGACAGGACAGATACGCAGTATTTT. The rearrangement links TRBV6-2 or TRBV6-3 to TRBJ2-3; 7 bases line up with TRBD1. CDR3 length: 14 amino acids. The V gene end was trimmed by 3 bases and the J gene end by 3 bases; junction bases not matched to a gene: 3. CDR1 and CDR2 from the germline V gene are MNHEY and SVGEGT.

The chain couples TRBV4-1 to TRBJ2-7; the D call may be TRBD1 or TRBD2 (5 bases each). CDR1 is MGHRA and CDR2 is YSYEKL in the germline V gene. The CDR3 extends over 16 amino acids. V lost 3 bases to trimming and J lost 2 bases, with 17 bases between them. The DNA for the CDR3 is TGCGCCAGCAGCCAGGCCCACCCGGGGACCACCTACGAGCAGTACTTC. It yields the protein CASSQAHPGTTYEQYF.

This clone occurred a few times. The chain combines TRBV19 with TRBJ1-1; TRBD1 is a possible D gene (5 bases). CDR3 size: 12 residues. Trimming cost V 5 bases and J 5 bases, with 9 bases left between them. Germline V lookup: CDR1 LNHDA, CDR2 SQIVND (reference sequence). This CDR3 is CASSGGRTEAFF. CDR3 DNA: TGTGCCAGTAGTGGGGGTCGGACTGAAGCTTTCTTT.

The chain recombines TRBV29-1 with TRBJ2-7; 7 bases are a match to TRBD1. The junction had 7 bases not matched to a gene; V was cut back by 6 bases and J by 2 bases. Germline lookup yields CDR1 SQVTM and CDR2 ANQGSEA. This CDR3 contains 13 residues. The CDR3 nucleotides are TGCAGCGTGATAGGGACAGTTACCTACGAGCAGTACTTC. This codes for CSVIGTVTYEQYF.

This sequence joins TRBV19 and TRBJ2-7; 7 positions match TRBD2. V gave up 3 bases and J gave up 2 bases; unmatched junction bases: 7. Germline V gives CDR1 LNHDA, CDR2 SQIVND (reference sequence). The CDR3 has 15 residues. The DNA of the CDR3 is TGTGCCAGTAGTATCAATGGGCGGGGGACCTACGAGCAGTACTTC. Protein product: CASSINGRGTYEQYF.

The chain uses TRBV10-3 and TRBJ1-2; D not resolved. The CDR3 is 13 residues long. V gave up 4 bases and J gave up 0 bases, with 6 bases separating them. Germline V gene data show CDR1 as ENHRY and CDR2 as SYGVKD. The CDR3 reads CAISAAANYGYTF. CDR3 coding DNA: TGTGCCATCAGTGCGGCAGCTAACTATGGCTACACCTTC.

The chain links TRBV10-3 to TRBJ2-1; D not resolved. The CDR3 loop spans 14 amino acids. Trimming stripped 2 bases from V and 3 bases from J, with 8 bases between. In germline, CDR1 is ENHRY, CDR2 SYGVKD. The DNA of the CDR3 is TGTGCCATCAGTGAGGGGAATTACTACAATGAGCAGTTCTTC. Residues: CAISEGNYYNEQFF.

The chain uses TRBV4-1 and TRBJ2-5; TRBD2 matches at 7 bases. CDR1 is MGHRA, CDR2 YSYEKL, per germline. The ends lost 3 bases at V and 0 bases at J; junction bases unmatched: 4. The CDR3 is made up of 15 amino acids. The DNA for the CDR3 is TGCGCCAGCAGCCAGACTAGCATGGACCAAGAGACCCAGTACTTC. It is translated as CASSQTSMDQETQYF.

The V call is TRBV7-9, the J call TRBJ1-3, with a possible D match to TRBD1 (5 bases). CDR3 length equals 16 residues. CDR1 and CDR2 (germline): SEHNR, FQNEAQ (reference sequence). Trimming took off 0 bases at V and 4 bases at J, with 13 bases between the two ends. In DNA form, the CDR3 reads TGTGCCAGCAGCTTAGCGACGACCCGGGGGGGAAACACCATATATTTT. Its translation: CASSLATTRGGNTIYF.

V is TRBV3-1 (or the pseudogene TRBV3-2) and J is TRBJ2-6; no firm D call. The length of the CDR3 is 18 residues. V shed 0 bases and J shed 2 bases, with 14 bases lying between them. The germline V gene has CDR1 LGHDT and CDR2 YNNKEL (reference sequence). The CDR3, as DNA: TGTGCCAGCAGCCAAGATTTGCTCGGATTGGCTGGGGCCAACGTCCTGACTTTC. As protein: CASSQDLLGLAGANVLTF.

The chain carries TRBV9 and TRBJ2-7; possibly TRBD2 for D (6 bases). Germline lookup yields CDR1 SGDLS and CDR2 YYNGEE. The CDR3 extends over 13 amino acids. V was clipped by 8 bases and J by 0 bases, with 12 bases between them. The CDR3 DNA reads TGTGCCAGTGGGGACTCGAGCTCCTACGAGCAGTACTTC. Protein product: CASGDSSSYEQYF.

The chain uses TRBV7-2 and TRBJ2-2; 8 nucleotides line up with TRBD2. J gave up 4 bases and V 5 bases, and 6 bases lay outside the gene matches. CDR1 SGHTA and CDR2 FQGNSA come from the germline V gene. This CDR3 is built from 15 residues. The CDR3 region is CASSLGTRSTGELFF. CDR3 nucleotides: TGTGCCAGCAGCCTCGGGACTAGAAGCACCGGGGAGCTGTTTTTT.

This CDR3 reads CASSQLGVDSGNTIYF. As DNA, the CDR3 is TGCGCCAGCAGCCAATTAGGCGTCGACTCTGGAAACACCATATATTTT. The gene calls are TRBV4-1 and TRBJ1-3; D is unresolved. V dropped 2 bases and J dropped 0 bases, with 11 bases sitting between them. CDR1 MGHRA and CDR2 YSYEKL come from the germline V gene. This CDR3 is 16 amino acids long.

The V and J genes are TRBV13 and TRBJ2-3; D may be TRBD1 or TRBD2 (5 bases each). Germline V lookup: CDR1 PRHDT, CDR2 FYEKMQ (reference sequence). The CDR3 runs 16 residues. Trimming left V 0 bases short and J 4 bases short, with 14 bases between. CDR3 nucleotide sequence: TGTGCCAGCAGCTTAGGCCATGTAGGGGAGTCAGATACGCAGTATTTT. Protein product: CASSLGHVGESDTQYF.

This clone was observed a handful of times. V and J are TRBV4-3 and TRBJ1-1; D gene unclear. The CDR3 totals 17 residues. The germline V gene encodes CDR1 LGHNA and CDR2 YSLEER. Between the trimmed V and J ends, which lost 0 bases and 7 bases, there was a span of 21 bases. In nucleotides, the CDR3 is TGCGCCAGCAGCCAAGACCCTCCAGGCGTGTCCCGTTATGAAGCTTTCTTT. Amino acids: CASSQDPPGVSRYEAFF.

V gene TRBV5-1 combines with J gene TRBJ1-1; D remains ambiguous. Per germline, CDR1 SGHRS and CDR2 YFSETQ. This CDR3 region has 15 residues. The V and J ends lost 0 bases and 2 bases respectively, with 11 bases between them. In nucleotides, the CDR3 is TGCGCCAGCAGCTTGGGATTCCCTGTTAACACTGAAGCTTTCTTT. It specifies CASSLGFPVNTEAFF.

The gene calls are TRBV10-3 and TRBJ1-2; D call uncertain. Germline CDR1 ENHRY, CDR2 SYGVKD. The V gene lost 3 bases and the J gene lost 8 bases, with 16 bases spanning the gap. The CDR3 has 14 amino acids. For the CDR3, the DNA is TGTGCCATCAGTGAAAACGGATATTTAGGAGGCTACACCTTC. It encodes CAISENGYLGGYTF.

J is TRBJ2-7 and V is TRBV19; TRBD1 matches at 8 bases. The trim removed 5 bases at V and 5 bases at J, leaving 11 bases unmatched. CDR1 is LNHDA and CDR2 is SQIVND in the germline V gene (reference sequence). The CDR3 is 15 residues long. The chain's CDR3 is CASSPLKTGDHEQYF. The DNA for the CDR3 is TGTGCCAGTAGTCCCCTTAAGACAGGGGACCACGAGCAGTACTTC.

The chain carries TRBV5-1 and TRBJ1-6; D not certain. This CDR3 region has 16 residues. V was pared by 0 bases and J by 4 bases, with 11 bases between. Germline CDR1 SGHRS, CDR2 YFSETQ. CDR3 nucleotides: TGCGCCAGCAGCTTGGCCGGGGAGATTTATAATTCACCCCTCCACTTT. It yields the protein CASSLAGEIYNSPLHF.